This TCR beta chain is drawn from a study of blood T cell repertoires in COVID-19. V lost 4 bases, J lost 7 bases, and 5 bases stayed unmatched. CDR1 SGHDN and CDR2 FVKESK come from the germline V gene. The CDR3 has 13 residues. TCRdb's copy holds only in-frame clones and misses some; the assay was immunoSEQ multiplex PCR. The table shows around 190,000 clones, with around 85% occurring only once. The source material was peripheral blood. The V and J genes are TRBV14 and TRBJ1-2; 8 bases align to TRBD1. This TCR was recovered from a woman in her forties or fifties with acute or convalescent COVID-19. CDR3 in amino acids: CASSPDRAFGYTF. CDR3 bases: TGTGCCAGCAGCCCGGACAGGGCCTTTGGCTACACCTTC.